A single sample gave rise to the 25 T cell receptor beta chains below, sequenced in a study of blood T cell repertoires in COVID-19 (dated by TCRdb to 2019 to 2021). Library method: the immunoSEQ multiplex PCR assay. Drawn from immuneACCESS, this table holds only the in-frame rearrangements with V and J called that TCRdb kept. Clones are partly lost; checked studies trace under half to an unresolved V gene and leave the rest unexplained. This sample holds approximately 47,000 clones; 84% were observed only once. The ten most abundant clones make up around 9.1% of the sample. The source material was peripheral blood. The receptor set was obtained from a man in his 60s with acute or convalescent COVID-19.

CDR3 in DNA: TGCGCCAGCAGCCAAGTCAGTTCGGGGTCTAGCACAGATACGCAGTATTTT. Amino acid sequence: CASSQVSSGSSTDTQYF. The chain recombines TRBV4-1 with TRBJ2-3; a possible D gene is TRBD2 (5 bases). Trimming took off 1 base at V and 0 bases at J, with 14 bases between the two ends. Looked up from germline, CDR1 is MGHRA and CDR2 is YSYEKL. The CDR3 runs 17 residues.

The rearrangement joins TRBV5-6 to TRBJ1-3, with D unclear. V was clipped by 1 base and J by 3 bases, with 8 bases between them. CDR1 is SGHDT, CDR2 YYEEEE, per germline. The CDR3 is 14 amino acids. The CDR3 sequence is CASSLPGNGNTIYF. In nucleotides, the CDR3 is TGTGCCAGCAGCTTGCCCGGGAATGGAAACACCATATATTTT.

The J gene is TRBJ2-3, the V gene TRBV18; 7 nucleotides agree with TRBD1. CDR3 length equals 15 residues. V dropped 7 bases and J dropped 2; count of bases not matched to a gene: 9. Germline V gives CDR1 KGHSH, CDR2 LQKENI. The CDR3 region is CASWGQPPPTDTQYF. In DNA form, the CDR3 reads TGTGCCAGCTGGGGACAGCCCCCACCCACAGATACGCAGTATTTT.

This sequence joins TRBV5-1 and TRBJ2-5; 11 positions agree with TRBD1. Per germline, CDR1 SGHRS and CDR2 YFSETQ. This CDR3 is built from 15 residues. V dropped 4 bases and J dropped 1; count of bases not matched to a gene: 3. CDR3 protein: CASSRGTGGQETQYF. The CDR3 nucleotides read TGCGCCAGCAGCCGGGGGACAGGGGGCCAAGAGACCCAGTACTTC. Based on the CDR3 plus reference TRBV5-1 and TRBJ2-5, the full variable domain is KAGVTQTPRYLIKTRGQQVTLSCSPISGHRSVSWYQQTPGQGLQFLFEYFSETQRNKGNFPGRFSGRQFSNSRSEMNVSTLELGDSALYLCASSRGTGGQETQYFGPGTRLLVL.

This chain links TRBV18 with TRBJ2-7; a weak D match, TRBD2 (5 bases). Trimming removed 0 bases at V and 0 bases at J, with 9 bases between. The CDR3 covers 15 residues. Germline assignment: CDR1 KGHSH and CDR2 LQKENI. Here the CDR3 reads CASSPPREPSYEQYF. The CDR3 bases are TGTGCCAGCTCACCACCGAGGGAGCCCTCCTACGAGCAGTACTTC.

This clone was observed once. The chain uses TRBV5-8 and TRBJ1-5, with 7 bases aligning to TRBD1. There are 17 residues in the CDR3. CDR1 SGHTS and CDR2 YDEGEE come from the germline V gene. Unmatched junction bases numbered 11, after V lost 3 bases and J lost 2 bases. Here the CDR3 reads CASSYRDSRGGNQPQHF. The CDR3 bases are TGTGCCAGCAGCTACCGGGACAGCCGCGGTGGCAATCAGCCCCAGCATTTT.

The V and J genes are TRBV24-1 and TRBJ1-5; 7 bases match TRBD1. CDR3 length: 13 amino acids. CDR1 and CDR2 from the germline V gene are KGHDR and SFDVKD. V lost 4 bases, J lost 6 bases, and 2 bases stayed unmatched. The CDR3 spells CATSDDRVQPQHF. The CDR3, as DNA: TGTGCCACCAGTGACGACAGGGTTCAGCCCCAGCATTTT.

The chain links TRBV12-3 or TRBV12-4 to TRBJ2-1; D gene unclear. The CDR3 length is 11 residues. V dropped 7 bases and J dropped 3 bases, with 4 bases sitting between them. The CDR3 nucleotides read TGTGCCAGCACCTACTACAATGAGCAGTTCTTC. It yields the protein CASTYYNEQFF.

The chain carries TRBV5-8 and TRBJ1-2, with TRBD1 matching 11 bases. V shed 6 bases, J shed 8 bases, and the junction held 9 bases outside the gene matches. The CDR3 is 14 amino acids. Germline CDR1 reads SGHTS; CDR2 reads YDEGEE. The CDR3 DNA reads TGTGCCAGCATGAGGACAGGGGGCGCGTGGGGCTACACCTTC. Its protein is CASMRTGGAWGYTF.

The V and J genes are TRBV11-3 and TRBJ2-3, with a tentative D call TRBD2 (5 bases). In germline, CDR1 is SGHNT, CDR2 YENEEA. The CDR3 runs 14 residues. V lost 5 bases to trimming and J lost 3 bases, with 12 bases between them. CDR3 residues: CASSPGSGTDTQYF. The CDR3 coding sequence is TGTGCCAGCAGCCCCGGGTCGGGAACAGATACGCAGTATTTT.

This chain connects TRBV28 to TRBJ1-6; 7 positions match TRBD1. The CDR3 is 15 amino acids. J was trimmed by 9 bases and V by 5 bases; bases with no gene match: 10. CDR1 and CDR2 (germline): MDHEN, SYDVKM. CDR3 protein: CASSAPTGLGSPLHF. CDR3 nucleotides: TGTGCCAGCAGTGCCCCGACAGGGTTAGGTTCACCCCTCCACTTT.

This sequence joins TRBV11-2 and TRBJ1-2, with 7 bases matching TRBD1. The germline V gene encodes CDR1 SGHAT and CDR2 FQNNGV. V was pared by 9 bases and J by 3 bases, with 7 bases of the junction left unmatched. The CDR3 has 13 residues. CDR3 residues: CASGFDRDYGYTF. CDR3 DNA: TGTGCCAGTGGATTCGACAGGGACTATGGCTACACCTTC. Combining the CDR3 with reference TRBV11-2 and TRBJ1-2 gives the whole variable domain EAGVAQSPRYKIIEKRQSVAFWCNPISGHATLYWYQQILGQGPKLLIQFQNNGVVDDSQLPKDRFSAERLKGVDSTLKIQPAKLEDSAVYLCASGFDRDYGYTFGSGTRLTVV.

This chain links TRBV2 with TRBJ2-1; no firm D call. Germline V gives CDR1 SNHLY, CDR2 FYNNEI. The CDR3 consists of 13 residues. The V gene lost 4 bases and the J gene lost 4 bases, with 8 bases spanning the gap. The CDR3 sequence: CASSVGLYNEQFF. Written as DNA, the CDR3 is TGTGCCAGCAGTGTTGGCTTATACAATGAGCAGTTCTTC.

The chain combines TRBV29-1 with TRBJ1-2; TRBD1 might be the D (5 bases). Trimming left V 6 bases short and J 3 bases short, with 11 bases between. CDR1 SQVTM and CDR2 ANQGSEA come from the germline V gene. The CDR3 contains 12 residues. CDR3 sequence (DNA): TGCAGCGTCAATTCGGGGGACTATGGCTACACCTTC. Amino acids: CSVNSGDYGYTF.

The V and J genes are TRBV11-2 and TRBJ2-7, with D maybe TRBD2 (5 bases). The CDR3 runs to 14 residues. CDR1 is SGHAT, CDR2 FQNNGV, per germline. V dropped 0 bases and J dropped 9 bases, with 15 bases sitting between them. This CDR3 reads CASSLERASPRQYF. The DNA for the CDR3 is TGTGCCAGCAGCTTAGAGCGGGCTAGCCCACGGCAGTACTTC.

This chain joins TRBV27 and TRBJ2-1; 7 positions match TRBD2. The V and J ends lost 5 bases and 9 bases, in that order; junction bases with no gene match: 4. Germline values: CDR1 MNHEY, CDR2 SMNVEV (reference sequence). The CDR3 is made up of 12 amino acids. CDR3 in DNA: TGTGCCAGCAGTCGGGGGGTTAGTGAGCAGTTCTTC. Protein product: CASSRGVSEQFF.

The chain is built from TRBV9 and TRBJ1-1, with D hard to call. CDR3 length equals 15 residues. Trimming removed 3 bases at V and 5 bases at J, with 17 bases between. Germline V gene data show CDR1 as SGDLS and CDR2 as YYNGEE. This CDR3 reads CASSGQREEGTEAFF. CDR3 bases: TGTGCCAGCAGCGGTCAGCGGGAGGAAGGGACTGAAGCTTTCTTT.

This clone has more than one count but fewer than ten. V usage is TRBV5-1 and J usage is TRBJ1-2, with D maybe TRBD1 (6 bases). V was clipped by 4 bases and J by 1 base, with 8 bases between them. This CDR3 is built from 13 residues. Germline CDR1 SGHRS, CDR2 YFSETQ. CDR3 nucleotides: TGCGCCAGCAGCCCGGACAGTAACTATGGCTACACCTTC. It encodes CASSPDSNYGYTF. Combining the CDR3 with reference TRBV5-1 and TRBJ1-2 gives the whole variable domain KAGVTQTPRYLIKTRGQQVTLSCSPISGHRSVSWYQQTPGQGLQFLFEYFSETQRNKGNFPGRFSGRQFSNSRSEMNVSTLELGDSALYLCASSPDSNYGYTFGSGTRLTVV.

Only one count was recorded for this clone. The rearrangement links TRBV19 to TRBJ1-4; TRBD1 matches at 8 bases. This CDR3 is 15 amino acids long. Germline assignment: CDR1 LNHDA and CDR2 SQIVND (reference sequence). Trimming removed 10 bases from V and 2 bases from J; junction bases left unmatched: 9. The CDR3 DNA reads as TGTGCCACTACCCCAGGGGGCTGGACTAATGAAAAACTGTTTTTT. Protein product: CATTPGGWTNEKLFF.

This chain connects TRBV5-6 to TRBJ1-5, with D unresolved. The V gene lost 4 bases and the J gene lost 0 bases, with 17 bases spanning the gap. CDR3 length: 17 amino acids. CDR1 and CDR2 from the germline V gene are SGHDT and YYEEEE. CDR3 loop: CASSRTRPDYSNQPQHF. DNA of the CDR3: TGTGCCAGCAGCCGTACGCGTCCGGACTATAGCAATCAGCCCCAGCATTTT. Complete variable domain (other parts from reference TRBV5-6 and TRBJ1-5): DAGVTQSPTHLIKTRGQQVTLRCSPKSGHDTVSWYQQALGQGPQFIFQYYEEEERQRGNFPDRFSGHQFPNYSSELNVNALLLGDSALYLCASSRTRPDYSNQPQHFGDGTRLSIL.

The chain is built from TRBV6-5 and TRBJ2-1; 9 nucleotides line up with TRBD2. Germline V CDR1 and CDR2: MNHEY, SVGAGI. V shed 2 bases, J shed 8 bases, and the junction held 7 bases outside the gene matches. This CDR3 region has 15 residues. CDR3 residues: CASSYIAGVGYEQFF. The CDR3 DNA reads TGTGCCAGCAGTTACATAGCGGGGGTTGGCTATGAGCAGTTCTTC.

This chain uses TRBV3-1 (or the pseudogene TRBV3-2) with TRBJ2-7; TRBD1 matches 8 bases. The CDR3 is made up of 17 amino acids. Germline CDR1 LGHDT, CDR2 YNNKEL (reference sequence). J was trimmed by 0 bases and V by 3 bases; bases with no gene match: 10. CDR3 sequence reads: CASSHHPLGQASYEQYF. The CDR3 nucleotides read TGTGCCAGCAGCCACCACCCCCTGGGACAGGCCTCCTACGAGCAGTACTTC.

This sequence joins TRBV3-1 (or the pseudogene TRBV3-2) and TRBJ2-1; 8 bases line up with TRBD2. CDR1 is LGHDT and CDR2 is YNNKEL in the germline V gene (reference sequence). The CDR3 runs 17 residues. The J segment lost 1 base and the V segment lost 0 bases, leaving 5 bases of the junction unmatched. The CDR3 protein is CASSQDQRGISYNEQFF. The CDR3, as DNA: TGTGCCAGCAGCCAAGATCAGCGGGGGATTTCCTACAATGAGCAGTTCTTC.

This clone has only one observation. V usage is TRBV30 and J usage is TRBJ1-6; the match to TRBD1 covers 7 bases. Germline V gene data show CDR1 as GTSNPN and CDR2 as SVGIG (reference sequence). V was clipped by 4 bases and J by 12 bases; unmatched bases: 6. The CDR3 runs 12 residues. CDR3 DNA sequence: TGTGCCTGGACAGGGGGTAATCAACCCCTCCACTTT. Amino acids: CAWTGGNQPLHF. Together with reference TRBV30 and TRBJ1-6, the CDR3 gives the full variable domain: SQTIHQWPATLVQPVGSPLSLECTVEGTSNPNLYWYRQAAGRGLQLLFYSVGIGQISSEVPQNLSASRPQDRQFILSSKKLLLSDSGFYLCAWTGGNQPLHFGNGTRLTVT.

This clone has just a few counts. V and J are TRBV29-1 and TRBJ2-5; 7 bases match TRBD2. The CDR3 covers 12 residues. Trimming removed 1 base from V and 5 bases from J; junction bases left unmatched: 1. CDR1 and CDR2 (germline): SQVTM, ANQGSEA. The CDR3 DNA is TGCAGCGTTGAAGTGGGAGGGGAGACCCAGTACTTC. Translation gives CSVEVGGETQYF.